This passage covers 13 T cell receptor beta chains from one sample sequenced in a study of cytomegalovirus exposure and HLA in healthy donors. Primers for the PCR totalled 60 Vbeta and 13 Jbeta. TCRdb's copy holds only in-frame clones and misses some; the assay was immunoSEQ multiplex PCR. The sample contains fewer than 250,000 clones, around 86% of which appear only once. Sequencing input: PBMCs. The receptors stem from a man aged 30-40 years in good health and CMV-seronegative.

This clone was counted only a few times. The chain employs TRBV10-3 and TRBJ2-7; the match to TRBD1 covers 9 bases. This CDR3 contains 15 residues. V lost 4 bases to trimming and J lost 4 bases; unmatched junction nucleotides: 8. Looked up from germline, CDR1 is ENHRY and CDR2 is SYGVKD. CDR3 in DNA: TGTGCCATCAGTGGCGGGGACAGGGCGGGTTACGAGCAGTACTTC. This translates into CAISGGDRAGYEQYF.

The V and J genes are TRBV19 and TRBJ2-1; TRBD2 matches at 10 bases. This CDR3 is 16 amino acids long. Germline V gives CDR1 LNHDA, CDR2 SQIVND (reference sequence). The J segment lost 4 bases and the V segment lost 5 bases, leaving 8 bases of the junction unmatched. The CDR3 sequence: CASSAEGLAVYNEQFF. Here the CDR3 DNA reads TGTGCCAGTAGTGCTGAAGGACTAGCGGTTTACAATGAGCAGTTCTTC.

J is TRBJ1-3 and V is TRBV29-1, with 9 bases lining up with TRBD1. J lost 4 bases, V lost 6 bases, and 4 bases had no gene match. From germline, CDR1 is SQVTM and CDR2 ANQGSEA. This CDR3 has 13 residues. CDR3 amino acids: CSVWGQGGNTIYF. In nucleotides, the CDR3 is TGCAGCGTCTGGGGACAGGGAGGAAACACCATATATTTT.

This rearrangement joins TRBV19 to TRBJ2-7; D possibly corresponds to TRBD2 (5 bases). Germline CDR1 reads LNHDA; CDR2 reads SQIVND (reference sequence). The V end was cut by 3 bases, the J end by 2 bases, with 11 bases between. The CDR3 totals 14 residues. The CDR3 region is CASSMGGSPYEQYF. CDR3 DNA: TGTGCCAGTAGTATGGGCGGGTCGCCCTACGAGCAGTACTTC.

This clone was recorded only once. V usage is TRBV2 and J usage is TRBJ2-1; 8 positions agree with TRBD1. This CDR3 comprises 15 residues. V lost 11 bases to trimming and J lost 10 bases; unmatched junction nucleotides: 19. Germline lookup yields CDR1 SNHLY and CDR2 FYNNEI. The CDR3 bases are TGTGCCTCCCAGGCCCAGGGGGCAACCCCCATCGAGCAGTTCTTC. Protein: CASQAQGATPIEQFF.

CDR3 protein: CASSPGGRYTF. The CDR3 DNA is TGTGCCAGCAGTCCCGGTGGGCGCTACACCTTC. The chain combines TRBV6-5 with TRBJ1-2; D uncertain. The CDR3 runs 11 residues. The ends were cut back, 5 bases at V and 9 bases at J, with 10 bases in the middle. Germline lookup yields CDR1 MNHEY and CDR2 SVGAGI.

The chain recombines TRBV4-1 with TRBJ1-1; 10 bases align to TRBD1. CDR3 length: 18 residues. Germline CDR1 is MGHRA and CDR2 is YSYEKL. V shed 1 base and J 5 bases; nucleotides not matched to a gene: 13. The CDR3 spells CASSQAPPGQGMGTEAFF. Here the CDR3 DNA reads TGCGCCAGCAGCCAAGCCCCCCCGGGACAGGGGATGGGGACTGAAGCTTTCTTT.

This clone was counted a few times. This rearrangement joins TRBV19 to TRBJ2-1, with 8 bases matching TRBD1. Trimming cost V 8 bases and J 0 bases; bases outside gene matches: 9. The length of the CDR3 is 16 residues. Germline V lookup: CDR1 LNHDA, CDR2 SQIVND (reference sequence). The CDR3 reads CASHRGSTSSYNEQFF. CDR3 in DNA: TGTGCCAGTCACAGGGGGTCAACAAGCTCCTACAATGAGCAGTTCTTC.

This clone appeared a single time. V usage is TRBV28 and J usage is TRBJ1-2; 8 bases align to TRBD1. The CDR3 spans 16 residues. V dropped 1 base and J dropped 2; count of bases not matched to a gene: 6. Germline CDR1 is MDHEN and CDR2 is SYDVKM. CDR3 sequence reads: CASSLYLTGGNYGYTF. Written as DNA, the CDR3 is TGTGCCAGCAGTTTATACTTAACAGGGGGAAACTATGGCTACACCTTC.

This rearrangement joins TRBV4-1 to TRBJ2-1, with D hard to call. Germline CDR1 reads MGHRA; CDR2 reads YSYEKL. This CDR3 has 11 amino acids. V was cut by 4 bases and J by 7 bases, with 5 bases left in between. The CDR3 reads CASSLQNEQFF. The CDR3 coding sequence is TGCGCCAGCAGCCTACAGAATGAGCAGTTCTTC.

CDR3 in amino acids: CASSSGGGVNTEAFF. CDR3 nucleotide sequence: TGTGCCAGCAGCTCCGGAGGGGGGGTGAACACTGAAGCTTTCTTT. The chain uses TRBV7-2 and TRBJ1-1, with D maybe TRBD1 (6 bases). The CDR3 length is 15 residues. Germline CDR1 reads SGHTA; CDR2 reads FQGNSA. V lost 4 bases, J lost 0 bases, and 12 bases lay in between.

The rearrangement uses TRBV5-3 and TRBJ1-2, with 8 bases matching TRBD1. TRBV5-3 is assigned to the ORF class and has an uncertain function. The CDR3 extends over 14 amino acids. V dropped 2 bases and J dropped 6; count of bases not matched to a gene: 6. CDR3 region: CARSFLDRVDGYTF. CDR3 in DNA: TGTGCCAGAAGCTTTCTGGACAGGGTCGATGGCTACACCTTC.

V is TRBV6-1 and J is TRBJ2-7, with TRBD1 matching 9 bases. The CDR3 covers 15 residues. The germline gives CDR1 MNHNS, CDR2 SASEGT. V shed 4 bases and J 3 bases; nucleotides not matched to a gene: 7. CDR3 coding DNA: TGTGCCAGCAGTGGAGTCGGGACAGGGATCTACGAGCAGTACTTC. Protein product: CASSGVGTGIYEQYF.